This paragraph covers one T cell receptor beta chain sequence. Antigen unknown. The sample originates from a study of shared clonotypes between healthy human individuals. Study-wide results and caveats: The four-donor shared clonotypes exceeded non-shared clonotypes in generation probability, with non-shared ones scoring lower. Apart from blood, nothing was sampled; tissue repertoires likely differ.

After removal of 1 base from V and 7 bases from J, the junction contained 5 bases not matched to a gene. CDR1 SGHTA and CDR2 FQGTGA come from the germline V gene. The CDR3 spans 15 residues. The assay was immunoSEQ multiplex PCR, and TCRdb's table has in-frame clones only and misses some. Here the sample spans about 2.1 million clones, around 95% being singletons. Terminally differentiated effector memory CD45RA+ cells were excluded from the naive CD8 cells, which were CD45RO-negative and positively selected for CCR7. This TCR came from a man between 18 and 35 years old in good health. Some clones in this sample may be carry-over from other donors' samples. V gene TRBV7-3 combines with J gene TRBJ2-1; 9 bases line up with TRBD2. The sequencing sample was made of naive CD8+ T cells from PBMCs. CDR3 sequence (DNA): TGTGCCAGCAGCTTAATTAGCGGGAGCAGGAATGAGCAGTTCTTC. As protein: CASSLISGSRNEQFF.